This T cell receptor beta chain is from a study of blood T cell repertoires in COVID-19. The overall study: There were acute and convalescent COVID-19 samples, and they came from the United States, Italy and Spain.

This clone was found once. CDR1 and CDR2 (germline): LGHNA, YSLEER. The CDR3 consists of 15 residues. Deletions cut 1 base from V and 3 bases from J, with 9 bases between. Sequencing used immunoSEQ multiplex PCR; TCRdb keeps in-frame clones, though not all of them. This sample yields about 63,000 clones, of which about 88% are seen a single time; 9% to 15% belongs to the top ten. The chain carries TRBV4-3 and TRBJ1-4; TRBD1 is a possible D gene (6 bases). Sequences were obtained from peripheral blood. The source of this sequence is a human donor in a cohort sampled during active COVID-19. The CDR3 DNA follows: TGCGCCAGCAGCCAAGGCAGGGGTTCTAATGAAAAACTGTTTTTT. Residues: CASSQGRGSNEKLFF.